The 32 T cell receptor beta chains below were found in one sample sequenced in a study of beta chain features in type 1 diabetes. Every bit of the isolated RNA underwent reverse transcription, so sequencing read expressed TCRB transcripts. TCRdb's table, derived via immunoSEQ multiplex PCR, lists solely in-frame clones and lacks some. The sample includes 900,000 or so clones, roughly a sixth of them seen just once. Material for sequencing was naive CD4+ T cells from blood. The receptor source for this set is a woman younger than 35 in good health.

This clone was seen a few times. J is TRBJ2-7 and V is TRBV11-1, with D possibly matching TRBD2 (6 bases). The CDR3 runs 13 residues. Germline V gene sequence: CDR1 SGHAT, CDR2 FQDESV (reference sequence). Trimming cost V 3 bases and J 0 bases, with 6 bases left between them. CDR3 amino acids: CASSFGGSYEQYF. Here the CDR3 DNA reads TGTGCCAGCAGCTTCGGGGGCTCCTACGAGCAGTACTTC.

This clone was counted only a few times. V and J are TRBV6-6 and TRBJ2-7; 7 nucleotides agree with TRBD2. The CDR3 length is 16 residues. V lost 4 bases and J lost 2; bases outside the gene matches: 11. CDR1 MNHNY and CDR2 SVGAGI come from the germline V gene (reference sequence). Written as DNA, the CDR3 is TGTGCCAGCAGTTTAACGCGGGAGATCCTAGCCTACGAGCAGTACTTC. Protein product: CASSLTREILAYEQYF.

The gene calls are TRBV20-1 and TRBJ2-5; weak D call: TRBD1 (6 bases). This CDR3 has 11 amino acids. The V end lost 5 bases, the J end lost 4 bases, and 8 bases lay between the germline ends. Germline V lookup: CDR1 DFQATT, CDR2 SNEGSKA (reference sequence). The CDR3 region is CSAWGRETQYF. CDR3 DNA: TGCAGTGCTTGGGGGCGAGAGACCCAGTACTTC.

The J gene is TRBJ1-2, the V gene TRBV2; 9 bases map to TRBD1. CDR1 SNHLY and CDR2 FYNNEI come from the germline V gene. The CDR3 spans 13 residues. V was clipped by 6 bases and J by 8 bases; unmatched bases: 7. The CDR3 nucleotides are TGTGCCAGCAGCCGAGACAGGGGGTCCGGCTACACCTTC. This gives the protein CASSRDRGSGYTF.

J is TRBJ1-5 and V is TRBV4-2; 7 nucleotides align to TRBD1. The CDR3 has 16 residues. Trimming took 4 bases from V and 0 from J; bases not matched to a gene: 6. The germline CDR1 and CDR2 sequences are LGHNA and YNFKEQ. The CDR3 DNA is TGTGCCAGCAGCCCTCAGGGGGGATCTAGCAATCAGCCCCAGCATTTT. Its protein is CASSPQGGSSNQPQHF.

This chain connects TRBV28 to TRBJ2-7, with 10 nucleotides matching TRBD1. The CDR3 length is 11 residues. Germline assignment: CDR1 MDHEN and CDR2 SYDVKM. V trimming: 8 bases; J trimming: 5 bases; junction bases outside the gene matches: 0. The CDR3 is CASGQGDEQYF. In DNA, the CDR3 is TGTGCCAGCGGACAGGGGGACGAGCAGTACTTC.

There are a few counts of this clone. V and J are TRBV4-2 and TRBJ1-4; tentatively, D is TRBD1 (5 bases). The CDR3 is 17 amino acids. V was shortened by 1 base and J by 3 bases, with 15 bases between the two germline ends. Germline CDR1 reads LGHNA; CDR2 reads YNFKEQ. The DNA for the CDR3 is TGTGCCAGCAGCCAAGCCAGAGGGTCGGGACCTAATGAAAAACTGTTTTTT. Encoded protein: CASSQARGSGPNEKLFF.

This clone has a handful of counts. CDR3 in DNA: TGTGCCAGCTCACCGCCGGGACAGGCCTACAATGAGCAGTTCTTC. Amino acids: CASSPPGQAYNEQFF. The chain couples TRBV18 to TRBJ2-1, with 8 bases lining up with TRBD1. V shed 3 bases, J shed 2 bases, and the junction held 3 bases outside the gene matches. The CDR3 has 15 residues. Germline V gene sequence: CDR1 KGHSH, CDR2 LQKENI.

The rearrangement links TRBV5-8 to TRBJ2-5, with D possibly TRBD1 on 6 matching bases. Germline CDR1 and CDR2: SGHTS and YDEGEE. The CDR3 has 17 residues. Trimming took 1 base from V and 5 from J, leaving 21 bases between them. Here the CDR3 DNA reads TGTGCCAGCAGCTTGAGCGCGCACCGAGGGGGTACCGAGACCCAGTACTTC. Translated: CASSLSAHRGGTETQYF.

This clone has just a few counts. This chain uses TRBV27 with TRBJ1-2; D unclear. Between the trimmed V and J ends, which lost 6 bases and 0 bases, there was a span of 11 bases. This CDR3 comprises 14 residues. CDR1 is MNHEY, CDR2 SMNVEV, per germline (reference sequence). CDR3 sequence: CASRGGLANYGYTF. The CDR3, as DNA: TGTGCCAGCAGGGGCGGGTTAGCTAACTATGGCTACACCTTC.

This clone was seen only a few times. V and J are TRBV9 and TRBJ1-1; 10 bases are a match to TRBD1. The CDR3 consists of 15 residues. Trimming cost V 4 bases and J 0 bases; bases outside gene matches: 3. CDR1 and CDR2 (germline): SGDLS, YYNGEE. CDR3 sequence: CASSRGQGMNTEAFF. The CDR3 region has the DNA TGTGCCAGCAGCAGGGGACAGGGGATGAACACTGAAGCTTTCTTT.

The CDR3: CSVEGQRKGLAGFTDTQYF. The DNA of the CDR3 is TGCAGCGTTGAAGGGCAACGAAAGGGACTAGCGGGATTCACAGATACGCAGTATTTT. This sequence joins TRBV29-1 and TRBJ2-3, with 13 bases matching TRBD2. Germline V gene data show CDR1 as SQVTM and CDR2 as ANQGSEA. After removal of 1 base from V and 2 bases from J, the junction contained 12 bases not matched to a gene. The CDR3 is 19 residues long.

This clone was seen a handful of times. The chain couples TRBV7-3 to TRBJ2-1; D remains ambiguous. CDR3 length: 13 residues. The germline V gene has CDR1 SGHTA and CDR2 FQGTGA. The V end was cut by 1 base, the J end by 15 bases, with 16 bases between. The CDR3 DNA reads TGTGCCAGCAGCTTAAGTCTAGAAGGTCGGCTGTTCTTC. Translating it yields CASSLSLEGRLFF. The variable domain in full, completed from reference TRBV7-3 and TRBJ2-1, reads GAGVSQTPSNKVTEKGKYVELRCDPISGHTALYWYRQSLGQGPEFLIYFQGTGAADDSGLPNDRFFAVRPEGSVSTLKIQRTERGDSAVYLCASSLSLEGRLFFGPGTRLTVL.

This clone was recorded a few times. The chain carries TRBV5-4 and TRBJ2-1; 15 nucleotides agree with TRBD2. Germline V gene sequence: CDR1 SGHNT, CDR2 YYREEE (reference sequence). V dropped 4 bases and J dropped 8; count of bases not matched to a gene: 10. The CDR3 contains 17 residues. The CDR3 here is CASSTGLAGGPFDEQFF. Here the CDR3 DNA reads TGTGCCAGCAGCACGGGACTAGCGGGAGGACCTTTCGATGAGCAGTTCTTC.

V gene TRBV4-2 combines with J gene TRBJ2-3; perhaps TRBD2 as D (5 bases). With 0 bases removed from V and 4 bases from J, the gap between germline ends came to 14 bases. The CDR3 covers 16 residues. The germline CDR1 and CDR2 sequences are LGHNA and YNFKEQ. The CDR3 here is CASSQDSWLASDTQYF. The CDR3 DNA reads TGTGCCAGCAGCCAAGATTCGTGGCTAGCCTCAGATACGCAGTATTTT.

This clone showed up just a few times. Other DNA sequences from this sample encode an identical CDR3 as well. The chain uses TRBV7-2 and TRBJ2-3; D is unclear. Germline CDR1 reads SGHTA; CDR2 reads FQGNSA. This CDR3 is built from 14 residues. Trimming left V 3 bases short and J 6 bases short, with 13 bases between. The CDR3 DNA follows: TGTGCCAGCAGCTTCCGCGAGCCCGCGGATACGCAGTATTTT. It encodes CASSFREPADTQYF.

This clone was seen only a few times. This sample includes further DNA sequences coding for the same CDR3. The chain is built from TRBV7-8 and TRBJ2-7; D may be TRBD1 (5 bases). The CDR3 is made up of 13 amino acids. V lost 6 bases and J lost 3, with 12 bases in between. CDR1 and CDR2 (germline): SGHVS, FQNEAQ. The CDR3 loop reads CASSLARGYEQYF. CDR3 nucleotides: TGTGCCAGCAGTCTGGCTAGGGGCTACGAGCAGTACTTC.

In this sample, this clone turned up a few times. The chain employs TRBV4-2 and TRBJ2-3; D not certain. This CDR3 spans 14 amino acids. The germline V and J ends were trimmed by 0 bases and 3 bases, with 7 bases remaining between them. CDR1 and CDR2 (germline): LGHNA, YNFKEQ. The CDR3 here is CASSQESVTDTQYF. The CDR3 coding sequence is TGTGCCAGCAGCCAAGAGTCAGTAACAGATACGCAGTATTTT.

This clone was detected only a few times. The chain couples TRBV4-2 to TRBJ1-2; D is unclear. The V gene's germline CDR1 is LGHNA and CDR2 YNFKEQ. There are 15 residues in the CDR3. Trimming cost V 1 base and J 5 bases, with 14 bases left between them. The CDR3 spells CASSQARTSAYGYTF. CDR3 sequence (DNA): TGTGCCAGCAGCCAAGCTAGGACTTCGGCGTATGGCTACACCTTC.

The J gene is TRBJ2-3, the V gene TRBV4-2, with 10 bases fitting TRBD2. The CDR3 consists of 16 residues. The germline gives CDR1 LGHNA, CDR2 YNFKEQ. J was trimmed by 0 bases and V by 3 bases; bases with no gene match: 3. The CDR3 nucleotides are TGTGCCAGCAGCCAGCTAGCGGGAGAGAGCACAGATACGCAGTATTTT. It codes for CASSQLAGESTDTQYF.

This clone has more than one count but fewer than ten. The CDR3 loop is CASSLDGRISYEQYF. The CDR3 DNA follows: TGTGCCAGCAGCTTAGATGGGCGGATAAGCTACGAGCAGTACTTC. The chain uses TRBV7-2 and TRBJ2-7; D is uncertain. V lost 1 base and J lost 3, with 13 bases in between. Germline values: CDR1 SGHTA, CDR2 FQGNSA. This CDR3 region has 15 residues.

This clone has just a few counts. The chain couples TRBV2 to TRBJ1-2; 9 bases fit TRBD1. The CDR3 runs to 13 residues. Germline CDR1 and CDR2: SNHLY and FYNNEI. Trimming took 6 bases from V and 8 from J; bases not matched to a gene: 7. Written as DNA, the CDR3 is TGTGCCAGCAGCGACGACAGGGGGTACGGCTACACCTTC. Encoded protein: CASSDDRGYGYTF.

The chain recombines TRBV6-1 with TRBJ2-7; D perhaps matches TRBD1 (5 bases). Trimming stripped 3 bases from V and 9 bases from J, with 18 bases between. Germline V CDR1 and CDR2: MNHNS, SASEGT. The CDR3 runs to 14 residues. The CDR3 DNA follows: TGTGCCAGCAGTGACCAGGGTTATAGCTCTCGGCAGTACTTC. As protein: CASSDQGYSSRQYF.

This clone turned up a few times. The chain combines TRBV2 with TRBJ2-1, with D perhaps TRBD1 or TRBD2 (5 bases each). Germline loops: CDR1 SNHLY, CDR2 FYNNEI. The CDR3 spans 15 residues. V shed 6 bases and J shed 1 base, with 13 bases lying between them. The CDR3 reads CASSIEGPSYNEQFF. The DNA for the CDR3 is TGTGCCAGCAGCATCGAGGGGCCTTCCTACAATGAGCAGTTCTTC.

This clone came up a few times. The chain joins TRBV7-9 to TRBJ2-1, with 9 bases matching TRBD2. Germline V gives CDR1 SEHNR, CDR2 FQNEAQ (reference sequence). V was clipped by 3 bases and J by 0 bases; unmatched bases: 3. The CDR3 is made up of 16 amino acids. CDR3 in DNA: TGTGCCAGCAGCTTCCGGACTAGCGTCTCCTACAATGAGCAGTTCTTC. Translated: CASSFRTSVSYNEQFF. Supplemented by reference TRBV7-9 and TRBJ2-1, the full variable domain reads DTGVSQNPRHKITKRGQNVTFRCDPISEHNRLYWYRQTLGQGPEFLTYFQNEAQLEKSRLLSDRFSAERPKGSFSTLEIQRTEQGDSAMYLCASSFRTSVSYNEQFFGPGTRLTVL.

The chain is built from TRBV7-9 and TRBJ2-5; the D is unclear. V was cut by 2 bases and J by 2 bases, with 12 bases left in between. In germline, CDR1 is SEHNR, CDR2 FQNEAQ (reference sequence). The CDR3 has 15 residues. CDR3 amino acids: CASSLSSLGQETQYF. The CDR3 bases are TGTGCCAGCAGCTTAAGTTCACTGGGACAAGAGACCCAGTACTTC.

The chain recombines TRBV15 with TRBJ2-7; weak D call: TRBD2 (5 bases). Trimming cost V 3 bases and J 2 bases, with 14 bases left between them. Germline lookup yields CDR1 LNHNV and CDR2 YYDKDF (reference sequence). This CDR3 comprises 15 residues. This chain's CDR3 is CATSRLPGEPYEQYF. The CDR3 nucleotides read TGTGCCACCAGCAGGCTCCCCGGGGAGCCCTACGAGCAGTACTTC.

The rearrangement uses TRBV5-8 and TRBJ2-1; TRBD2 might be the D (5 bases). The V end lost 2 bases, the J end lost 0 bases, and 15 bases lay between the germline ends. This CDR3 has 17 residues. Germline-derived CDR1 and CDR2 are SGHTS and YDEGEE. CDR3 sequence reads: CASSFVSDSSSYNEQFF. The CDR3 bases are TGTGCCAGCAGCTTCGTTAGCGACTCGAGCTCCTACAATGAGCAGTTCTTC.

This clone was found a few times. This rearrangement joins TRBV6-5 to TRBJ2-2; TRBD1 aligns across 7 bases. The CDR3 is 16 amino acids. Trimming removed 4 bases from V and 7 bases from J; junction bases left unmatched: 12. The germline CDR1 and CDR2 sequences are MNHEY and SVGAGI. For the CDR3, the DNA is TGTGCCAGCAGTTCCCTGACAGGGTCAGTCCGCGGGGAGCTGTTTTTT. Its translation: CASSSLTGSVRGELFF.

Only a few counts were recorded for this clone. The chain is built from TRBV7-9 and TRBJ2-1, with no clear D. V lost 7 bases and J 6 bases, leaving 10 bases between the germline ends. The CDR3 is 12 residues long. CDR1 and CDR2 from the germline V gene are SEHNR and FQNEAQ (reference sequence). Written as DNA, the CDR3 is TGTGCCAGCACAACCGCGGTCAATGAGCAGTTCTTC. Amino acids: CASTTAVNEQFF.

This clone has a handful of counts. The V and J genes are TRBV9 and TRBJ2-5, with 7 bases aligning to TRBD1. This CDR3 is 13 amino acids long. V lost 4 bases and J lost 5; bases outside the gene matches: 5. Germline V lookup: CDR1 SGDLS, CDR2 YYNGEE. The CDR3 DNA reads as TGTGCCAGCAGCAGGACAGGCGGTGAGACCCAGTACTTC. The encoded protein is CASSRTGGETQYF.

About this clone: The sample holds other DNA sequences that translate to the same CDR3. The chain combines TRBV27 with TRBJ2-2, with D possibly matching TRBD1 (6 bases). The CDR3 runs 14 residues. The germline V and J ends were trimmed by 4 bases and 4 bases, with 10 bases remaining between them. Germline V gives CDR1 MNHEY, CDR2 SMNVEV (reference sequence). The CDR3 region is CASSSGQFTGELFF. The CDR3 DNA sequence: TGTGCCAGCAGTTCTGGACAGTTCACCGGGGAGCTGTTTTTT.